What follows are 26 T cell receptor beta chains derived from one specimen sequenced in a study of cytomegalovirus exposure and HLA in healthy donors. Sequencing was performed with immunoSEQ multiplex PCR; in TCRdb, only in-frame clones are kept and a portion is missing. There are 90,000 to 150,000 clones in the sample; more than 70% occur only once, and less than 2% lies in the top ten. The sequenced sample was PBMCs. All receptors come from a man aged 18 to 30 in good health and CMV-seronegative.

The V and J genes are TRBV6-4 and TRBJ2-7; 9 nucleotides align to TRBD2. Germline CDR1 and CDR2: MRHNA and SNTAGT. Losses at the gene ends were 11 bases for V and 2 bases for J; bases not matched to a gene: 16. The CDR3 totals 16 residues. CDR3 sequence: CAPKRGVRTPTYEQYF. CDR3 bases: TGTGCCCCCAAGCGGGGGGTTCGGACCCCAACCTACGAGCAGTACTTC.

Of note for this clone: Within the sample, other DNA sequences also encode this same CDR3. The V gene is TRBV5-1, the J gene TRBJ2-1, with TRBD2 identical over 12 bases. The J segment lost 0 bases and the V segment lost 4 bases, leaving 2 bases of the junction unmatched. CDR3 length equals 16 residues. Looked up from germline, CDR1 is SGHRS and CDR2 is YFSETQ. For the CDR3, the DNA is TGCGCCAGCAGCCTGACTAGCGGGAGCTCCTACAATGAGCAGTTCTTC. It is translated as CASSLTSGSSYNEQFF.

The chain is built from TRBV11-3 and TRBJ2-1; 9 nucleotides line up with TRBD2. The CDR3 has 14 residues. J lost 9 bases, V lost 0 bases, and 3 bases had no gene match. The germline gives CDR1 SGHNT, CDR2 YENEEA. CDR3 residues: CASSLDRAGGEQFF. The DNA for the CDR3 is TGTGCCAGCAGCTTAGATCGAGCGGGGGGTGAGCAGTTCTTC.

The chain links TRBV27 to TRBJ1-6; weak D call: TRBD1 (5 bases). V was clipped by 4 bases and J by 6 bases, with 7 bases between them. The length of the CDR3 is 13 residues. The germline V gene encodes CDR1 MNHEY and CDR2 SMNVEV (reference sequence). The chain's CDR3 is CASSYDSNSPLHF. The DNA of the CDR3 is TGTGCCAGCAGTTACGACAGTAATTCACCCCTCCACTTT.

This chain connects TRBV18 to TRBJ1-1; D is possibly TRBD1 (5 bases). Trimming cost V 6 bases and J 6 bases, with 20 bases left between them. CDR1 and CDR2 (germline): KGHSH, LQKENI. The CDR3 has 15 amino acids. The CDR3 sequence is CASSPLGQGGSEAFF. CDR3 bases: TGTGCCAGCTCCCCCCTAGGGCAGGGAGGATCTGAAGCTTTCTTT.

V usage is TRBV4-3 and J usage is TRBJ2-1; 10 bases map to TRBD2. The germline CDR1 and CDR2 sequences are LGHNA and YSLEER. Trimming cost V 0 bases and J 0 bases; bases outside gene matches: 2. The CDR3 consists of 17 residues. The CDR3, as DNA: TGCGCCAGCAGCCAAGATCTAGCGGGGGTCTCCTACAATGAGCAGTTCTTC. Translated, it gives CASSQDLAGVSYNEQFF.

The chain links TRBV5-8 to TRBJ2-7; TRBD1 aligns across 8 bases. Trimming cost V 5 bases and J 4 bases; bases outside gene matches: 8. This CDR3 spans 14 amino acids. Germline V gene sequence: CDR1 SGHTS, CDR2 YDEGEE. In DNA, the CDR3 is TGTGCCAGCAGTCTTGGACAGGGATGGTACGAGCAGTACTTC. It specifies CASSLGQGWYEQYF. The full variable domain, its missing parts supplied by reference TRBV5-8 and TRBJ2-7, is EAGVTQSPTHLIKTRGQQATLRCSPISGHTSVYWYQQALGLGLQFLLWYDEGEERNRGNFPPRFSGRQFPNYSSELNVNALELEDSALYLCASSLGQGWYEQYFGPGTRLTVT.

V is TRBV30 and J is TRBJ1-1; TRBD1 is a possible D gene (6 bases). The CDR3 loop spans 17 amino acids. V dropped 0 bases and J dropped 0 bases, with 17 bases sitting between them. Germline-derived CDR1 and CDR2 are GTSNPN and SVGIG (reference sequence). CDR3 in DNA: TGTGCCTGGAGTGTACACAGGGTCTGGTCGGTGAACACTGAAGCTTTCTTT. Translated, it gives CAWSVHRVWSVNTEAFF. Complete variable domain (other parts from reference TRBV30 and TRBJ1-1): SQTIHQWPATLVQPVGSPLSLECTVEGTSNPNLYWYRQAAGRGLQLLFYSVGIGQISSEVPQNLSASRPQDRQFILSSKKLLLSDSGFYLCAWSVHRVWSVNTEAFFGQGTRLTVV.

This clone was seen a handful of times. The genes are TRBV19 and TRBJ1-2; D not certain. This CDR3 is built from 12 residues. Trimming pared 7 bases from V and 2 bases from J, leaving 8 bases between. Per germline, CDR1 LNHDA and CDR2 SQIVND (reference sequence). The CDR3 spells CASNEGNYGYTF. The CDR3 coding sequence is TGTGCCAGTAATGAGGGAAACTATGGCTACACCTTC.

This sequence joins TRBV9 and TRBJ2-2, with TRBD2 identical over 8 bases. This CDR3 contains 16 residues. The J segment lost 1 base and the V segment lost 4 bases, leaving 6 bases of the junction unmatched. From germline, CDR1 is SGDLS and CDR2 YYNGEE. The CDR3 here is CASSPVSGENTGELFF. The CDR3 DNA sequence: TGTGCCAGCAGCCCCGTTAGCGGGGAGAACACCGGGGAGCTGTTTTTT.

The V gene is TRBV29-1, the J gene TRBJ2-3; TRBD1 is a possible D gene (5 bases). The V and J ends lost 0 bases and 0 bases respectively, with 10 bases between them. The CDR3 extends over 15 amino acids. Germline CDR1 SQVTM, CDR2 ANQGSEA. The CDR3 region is CSVEEGHVSTDTQYF. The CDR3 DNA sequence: TGCAGCGTTGAAGAGGGGCACGTTAGCACAGATACGCAGTATTTT.

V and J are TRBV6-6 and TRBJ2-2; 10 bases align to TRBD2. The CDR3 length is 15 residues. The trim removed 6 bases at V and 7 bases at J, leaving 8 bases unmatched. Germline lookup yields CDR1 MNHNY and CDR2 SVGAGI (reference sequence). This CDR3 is CASSPSGSRGGELFF. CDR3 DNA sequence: TGTGCCAGCAGCCCTAGCGGGAGTCGTGGCGGGGAGCTGTTTTTT.

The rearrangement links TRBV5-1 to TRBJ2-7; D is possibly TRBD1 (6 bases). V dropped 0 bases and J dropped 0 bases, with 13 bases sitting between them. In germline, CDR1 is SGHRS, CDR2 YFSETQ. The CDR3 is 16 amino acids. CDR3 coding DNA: TGCGCCAGCAGCTTGGGTTCGCGGACAGTCTCCTACGAGCAGTACTTC. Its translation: CASSLGSRTVSYEQYF.

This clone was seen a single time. CDR3 region: CASSSLDRNTEAFF. The CDR3 bases are TGCGCCAGCAGCTCCCTGGACAGAAACACTGAAGCTTTCTTT. The chain employs TRBV5-1 and TRBJ1-1, with D tentatively TRBD1 (6 bases). This CDR3 has 14 residues. The V end lost 3 bases, the J end lost 2 bases, and 11 bases lay between the germline ends. Germline-derived CDR1 and CDR2 are SGHRS and YFSETQ.

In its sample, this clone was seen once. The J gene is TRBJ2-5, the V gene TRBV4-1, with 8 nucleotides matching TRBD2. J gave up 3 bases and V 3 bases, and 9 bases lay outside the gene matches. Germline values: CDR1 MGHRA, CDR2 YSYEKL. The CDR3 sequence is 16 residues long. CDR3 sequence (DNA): TGCGCCAGCAGCCACCAACCGGGGGGGTCGGAAGAGACCCAGTACTTC. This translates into CASSHQPGGSEETQYF.

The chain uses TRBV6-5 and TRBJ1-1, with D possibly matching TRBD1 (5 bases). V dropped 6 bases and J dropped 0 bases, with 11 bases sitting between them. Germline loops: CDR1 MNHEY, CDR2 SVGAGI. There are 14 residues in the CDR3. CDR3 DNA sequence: TGTGCCAGCAGCCGCGCAGGGATGAACACTGAAGCTTTCTTT. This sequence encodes CASSRAGMNTEAFF.

The CDR3 here is CASSRDSGYEQYF. The CDR3 region has the DNA TGCGCCAGCAGCCGGGACTCCGGCTACGAGCAGTACTTC. The chain links TRBV5-1 to TRBJ2-7; perhaps TRBD2 as D (6 bases). This CDR3 contains 13 residues. Trimming shortened V by 4 bases and J by 3 bases, and 11 bases separated the two germline ends. Germline CDR1 SGHRS, CDR2 YFSETQ.

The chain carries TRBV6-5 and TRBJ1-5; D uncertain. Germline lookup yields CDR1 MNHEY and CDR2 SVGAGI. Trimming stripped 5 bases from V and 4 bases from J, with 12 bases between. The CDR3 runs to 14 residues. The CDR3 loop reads CASSERVGNQPQHF. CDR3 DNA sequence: TGTGCCAGCAGTGAGAGGGTGGGTAATCAGCCCCAGCATTTT.

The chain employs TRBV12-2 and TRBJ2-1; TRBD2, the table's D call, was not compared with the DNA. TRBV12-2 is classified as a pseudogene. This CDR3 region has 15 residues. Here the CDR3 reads CASRPRGERNNEQFF. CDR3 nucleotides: TGTGCAAGTCGCCCCCGGGGGGAGCGGAACAATGAGCAGTTCTTC.

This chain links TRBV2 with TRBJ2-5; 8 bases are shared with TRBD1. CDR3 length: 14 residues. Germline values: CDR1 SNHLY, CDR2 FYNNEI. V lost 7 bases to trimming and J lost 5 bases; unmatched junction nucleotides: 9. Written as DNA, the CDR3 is TGTGCCAGCAATAACCTCAGGGGGCGGGAGACCCAGTACTTC. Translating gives CASNNLRGRETQYF.

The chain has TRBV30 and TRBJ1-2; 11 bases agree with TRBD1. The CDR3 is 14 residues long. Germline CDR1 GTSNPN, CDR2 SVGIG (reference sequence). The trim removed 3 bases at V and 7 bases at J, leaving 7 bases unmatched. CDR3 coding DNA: TGTGCCTGGAGACAGTGGACAGGGGGCCGTGGCTACACCTTC. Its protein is CAWRQWTGGRGYTF. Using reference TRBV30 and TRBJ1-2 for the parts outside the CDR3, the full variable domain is SQTIHQWPATLVQPVGSPLSLECTVEGTSNPNLYWYRQAAGRGLQLLFYSVGIGQISSEVPQNLSASRPQDRQFILSSKKLLLSDSGFYLCAWRQWTGGRGYTFGSGTRLTVV.

The CDR3 region has the DNA TGTGCCAGCAGTCCACGGGAGACAAATGAGCAGTTCTTC. Its translation is CASSPRETNEQFF. This chain connects TRBV5-4 to TRBJ2-1, with a weak D call TRBD2 (6 bases). CDR1 and CDR2 (germline): SGHNT, YYREEE (reference sequence). This CDR3 is built from 13 residues. Trimming removed 5 bases from V and 7 bases from J, with 13 bases in between.

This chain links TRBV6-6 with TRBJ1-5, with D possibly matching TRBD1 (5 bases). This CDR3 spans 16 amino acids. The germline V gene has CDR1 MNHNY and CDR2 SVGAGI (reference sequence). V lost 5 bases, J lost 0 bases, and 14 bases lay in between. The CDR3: CASSRRGGDSNQPQHF. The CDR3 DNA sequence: TGTGCCAGCAGTCGCCGCGGAGGGGATAGCAATCAGCCCCAGCATTTT.

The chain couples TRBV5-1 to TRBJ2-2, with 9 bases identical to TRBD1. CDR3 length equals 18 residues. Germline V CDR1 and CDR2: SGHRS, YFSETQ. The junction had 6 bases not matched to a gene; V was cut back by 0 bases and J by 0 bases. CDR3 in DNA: TGCGCCAGCAGCTTGGGGTTTGGGACAGGGACGAACACCGGGGAGCTGTTTTTT. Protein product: CASSLGFGTGTNTGELFF.

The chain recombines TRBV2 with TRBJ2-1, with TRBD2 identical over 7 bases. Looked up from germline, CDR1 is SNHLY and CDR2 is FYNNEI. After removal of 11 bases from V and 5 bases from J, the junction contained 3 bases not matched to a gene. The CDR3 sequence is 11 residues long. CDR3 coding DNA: TGTGCCTTGGGGGGGGACAATGAGCAGTTCTTC. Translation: CALGGDNEQFF.

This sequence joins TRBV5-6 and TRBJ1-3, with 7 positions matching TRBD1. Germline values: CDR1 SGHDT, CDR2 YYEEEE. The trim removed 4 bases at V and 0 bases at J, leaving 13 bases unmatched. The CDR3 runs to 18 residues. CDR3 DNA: TGTGCCAGCAGCCTCGGGACAGCCGGACCGGGCTCTGGAAACACCATATATTTT. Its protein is CASSLGTAGPGSGNTIYF.